The 8 T cell receptor beta chains reported below all come from one sample, sequenced in a study of CD8 T cells in ankylosing spondylitis. TCRdb called the 5' RACE reads again in MiXCR, with one record for every CDR3 protein. The repertoire holds about 160,000 distinct CDR3 sequences, around a tenth seen once, with approximately 15% in the top ten. The sample comprised blood, either unsorted or a sorted T cell fraction (not recorded which). These receptors all stem from a female donor with ankylosing spondylitis or in good health (not recorded which).

The chain has TRBV7-2 and TRBJ2-7; tentative D call: TRBD1 (6 bases). This CDR3 has 15 residues. Germline loops: CDR1 SGHTA, CDR2 FQGNSA. V lost 5 bases to trimming and J lost 3 bases, with 17 bases between them. The CDR3 nucleotides read TGTGCCAGCAGCCAATTCCACGGACAGAGCTACGAGCAGTACTTC. Translating gives CASSQFHGQSYEQYF.

The sample holds a few counts of this clonotype. In DNA form, the CDR3 reads TGTGCCAGCAGCCAAGGTTCGGCGGGACCCTACAATGAGCAGTTCTTC. Translating gives CASSQGSAGPYNEQFF. This chain uses TRBV3-1 with TRBJ2-1; D might be TRBD2 (6 bases). V lost 1 base and J lost 2, with 12 bases in between. Germline V lookup: CDR1 LGHDT, CDR2 YNNKEL (reference sequence). The CDR3 consists of 16 residues.

This clonotype was found many times. J is TRBJ2-1 and V is TRBV27; TRBD2 might be the D (7 bases). V lost 5 bases and J 5 bases, leaving 19 bases between the germline ends. Germline CDR1 is MNHEY and CDR2 is SMNVEV (reference sequence). The CDR3 is made up of 16 amino acids. CDR3 in DNA: TGTGCCAGCAGTCTCCTTTGGACTAGGGGGAACAATGAGCAGTTCTTC. Translated, it gives CASSLLWTRGNNEQFF.

The table lists this clonotype with a few counts. The gene calls are TRBV5-6 and TRBJ2-1; D might be TRBD1 (6 bases). Germline loops: CDR1 SGHDT, CDR2 YYEEEE. With 3 bases removed from V and 7 bases from J, the gap between germline ends came to 8 bases. The CDR3 has 12 residues. The CDR3 spells CASSYDRNEQFF. For the CDR3, the DNA is TGTGCCAGCAGCTACGACAGGAATGAGCAGTTCTTC. Based on the CDR3 plus reference TRBV5-6 and TRBJ2-1, the full variable domain is DAGVTQSPTHLIKTRGQQVTLRCSPKSGHDTVSWYQQALGQGPQFIFQYYEEEERQRGNFPDRFSGHQFPNYSSELNVNALLLGDSALYLCASSYDRNEQFFGPGTRLTVL.

This clonotype was seen more than once but under ten times. CDR3 residues: CASSRSPGGVYETQYF. CDR3 DNA sequence: TGTGCCAGCAGTCGGTCCCCTGGAGGGGTCTACGAGACCCAGTACTTC. The chain recombines TRBV27 with TRBJ2-5, with D perhaps TRBD2 (6 bases). The CDR3 loop spans 16 amino acids. Trimming took off 5 bases at V and 5 bases at J, with 21 bases between the two ends. In germline, CDR1 is MNHEY, CDR2 SMNVEV (reference sequence).

This clonotype came up a few times. The V and J genes are TRBV15 and TRBJ2-7, with a weak D call TRBD2 (5 bases). CDR1 and CDR2 (germline): LNHNV, YYDKDF (reference sequence). Trimming removed 8 bases from V and 4 bases from J, with 9 bases in between. The CDR3 loop spans 11 amino acids. The CDR3 protein is CATGGLYEQYF. DNA for the CDR3: TGTGCCACCGGAGGACTTTACGAGCAGTACTTC.

The V call is TRBV5-1, the J call TRBJ2-1; D possibly uses TRBD1 or TRBD2 (5 bases each). CDR1 and CDR2 (germline): SGHRS, YFSETQ. This CDR3 spans 14 amino acids. The V and J ends lost 7 bases and 0 bases respectively, with 11 bases between them. The DNA of the CDR3 is TGCGCCAGCCGGGACGAAAGCTCCTACAATGAGCAGTTCTTC. Protein sequence: CASRDESSYNEQFF. Using reference TRBV5-1 and TRBJ2-1 for the parts outside the CDR3, the full variable domain is KAGVTQTPRYLIKTRGQQVTLSCSPISGHRSVSWYQQTPGQGLQFLFEYFSETQRNKGNFPGRFSGRQFSNSRSEMNVSTLELGDSALYLCASRDESSYNEQFFGPGTRLTVL.

The J gene is TRBJ2-3, the V gene TRBV2; maybe TRBD1 (6 bases). The V gene lost 7 bases and the J gene lost 0 bases, with 8 bases spanning the gap. This CDR3 comprises 13 residues. CDR1 SNHLY and CDR2 FYNNEI come from the germline V gene. CDR3 in DNA: TGTGCCAGCACGGACAGAAGCACAGATACGCAGTATTTT. Translated, it gives CASTDRSTDTQYF.